This is a list of T cell receptor beta chains from one sample in a study of cytomegalovirus exposure and HLA in healthy donors. This table comes from immunoSEQ multiplex PCR, and its TCRdb copy is limited to in-frame clones, with some not included. The table has some 87,000 clones, about three fifths seen once; the top ten hold 4.5% to 5.5%. The specimen was PBMCs. The source is a woman in her 30s in good health and CMV-seropositive. CDR3s include the opening cysteine and the closing phenylalanine or tryptophan. Each record gives: V gene, D gene, clone size, J gene, CDR3 DNA, CDR3 protein. The D gene is left open where the match is weak. Clone size is shown for a subset of rows, as once, few, many or a class of expanded clone.

v_gene: TRBV19; d_gene: .; abundance: few; j_gene: TRBJ2-2; CDR3nt: TGTGCCAGTAGTATAAGGGGTCCCGGGGAGCTGTTTTTT; CDR3aa: CASSIRGPGELFF
v_gene: TRBV7-5; d_gene: .; abundance: .; j_gene: TRBJ1-5; CDR3nt: TGTGCCAGAAGCTCTGCCGGGACAGGCGGCGATCAGCCCCAGCATTTT; CDR3aa: CARSSAGTGGDQPQHF
v_gene: TRBV14; d_gene: .; abundance: .; j_gene: TRBJ1-6; CDR3nt: TGTGCCAGCAGCCAAGGACAGTATAATTCACCCCTCCACTTT; CDR3aa: CASSQGQYNSPLHF
v_gene: TRBV7-2; d_gene: .; abundance: .; j_gene: TRBJ1-1; CDR3nt: TGTGCCAGCAGCTTGTCGGCAGGGGTTACTGAAGCTTTCTTT; CDR3aa: CASSLSAGVTEAFF
v_gene: TRBV29-1; d_gene: .; abundance: few; j_gene: TRBJ2-7; CDR3nt: TGCAGCGTCTACCGGGGGACCTACGAGCAGTACTTC; CDR3aa: CSVYRGTYEQYF
v_gene: TRBV6-1; d_gene: .; abundance: once; j_gene: TRBJ1-3; CDR3nt: TGTGCCAGTCTCGTCCCAGGGTCTGGAAACACCATATATTTT; CDR3aa: CASLVPGSGNTIYF
v_gene: TRBV6-6; d_gene: .; abundance: .; j_gene: TRBJ1-1; CDR3nt: TGTGCCAGCAGCCAGACAGGCGGAAACACTGAAGCTTTCTTT; CDR3aa: CASSQTGGNTEAFF
v_gene: TRBV5-5; d_gene: .; abundance: .; j_gene: TRBJ1-2; CDR3nt: TGTGCCAGCAGCCTAACCCAGGGGTCCCTCTATGGCTACACCTTC; CDR3aa: CASSLTQGSLYGYTF
v_gene: TRBV19; d_gene: .; abundance: .; j_gene: TRBJ1-1; CDR3nt: TGTGCCAGTAGTATAAGCTTTTCAGGGGCGATGAACACTGAAGCTTTCTTT; CDR3aa: CASSISFSGAMNTEAFF
v_gene: TRBV18; d_gene: TRBD1; abundance: .; j_gene: TRBJ1-5; CDR3nt: TGTGCCAGCTCACCGACAGGGGTCCAGCCCCAGCATTTT; CDR3aa: CASSPTGVQPQHF
v_gene: TRBV19; d_gene: TRBD1; abundance: .; j_gene: TRBJ2-7; CDR3nt: TGTGCCAGTAGTACTCGACAGGGGGCCTACGAGCAGTACTTC; CDR3aa: CASSTRQGAYEQYF
v_gene: TRBV5-1; d_gene: TRBD1; abundance: .; j_gene: TRBJ1-1; CDR3nt: TGCGCCAGCAGCTTGGGATTCGGGGACAGGGGCACTGAAGCTTTCTTT; CDR3aa: CASSLGFGDRGTEAFF
v_gene: TRBV4-2; d_gene: .; abundance: .; j_gene: TRBJ1-6; CDR3nt: TGTGCCAGCAGCCAAGGGAAGGAAAGAGGGTCACCCCTCCACTTT; CDR3aa: CASSQGKERGSPLHF
v_gene: TRBV7-6; d_gene: TRBD1; abundance: few; j_gene: TRBJ1-4; CDR3nt: TGTGCCAGCAGCTTAGAAGCAGGGGGCCAGGCTAATGAAAAACTGTTTTTT; CDR3aa: CASSLEAGGQANEKLFF
v_gene: TRBV9; d_gene: TRBD2; abundance: .; j_gene: TRBJ2-2; CDR3nt: TGTGCCAGCAGCGTGGGGACTAGCTTCGACACCGGGGAGCTGTTTTTT; CDR3aa: CASSVGTSFDTGELFF
v_gene: TRBV4-1; d_gene: .; abundance: few; j_gene: TRBJ2-3; CDR3nt: TGCGCCAGCAGCCAGGCGGCAGGGTCCACAGATACGCAGTATTTT; CDR3aa: CASSQAAGSTDTQYF
v_gene: TRBV5-8; d_gene: .; abundance: .; j_gene: TRBJ2-2; CDR3nt: TGTGCCAGCAGCTTTTTCGGGAGAACCGGGGAGCTGTTTTTT; CDR3aa: CASSFFGRTGELFF
v_gene: TRBV7-9; d_gene: .; abundance: .; j_gene: TRBJ2-5; CDR3nt: TGTGCCAGCAGCTTAGGGGGGGTCGAGCAAGAGACCCAGTACTTC; CDR3aa: CASSLGGVEQETQYF
v_gene: TRBV5-1; d_gene: .; abundance: once; j_gene: TRBJ1-4; CDR3nt: TGCGCCAGTAGCTTGCCCGACAGGTTAAATGAAAAACTGTTTTTT; CDR3aa: CASSLPDRLNEKLFF
v_gene: TRBV27; d_gene: .; abundance: few; j_gene: TRBJ1-1; CDR3nt: TGTGCCAGCAGTTTATTAGGCGGGGGCACTGAAGCTTTCTTT; CDR3aa: CASSLLGGGTEAFF
v_gene: TRBV7-9; d_gene: .; abundance: .; j_gene: TRBJ1-2; CDR3nt: TGTGCCAGCAGCTACGACACTTTAAACTATGGCTACACCTTC; CDR3aa: CASSYDTLNYGYTF
v_gene: TRBV7-8; d_gene: .; abundance: .; j_gene: TRBJ2-1; CDR3nt: TGTGCCAGCAGCTTTGGGAGAGGGGGAGCCTACAATGAGCAGTTCTTC; CDR3aa: CASSFGRGGAYNEQFF
v_gene: TRBV5-1; d_gene: TRBD2; abundance: .; j_gene: TRBJ2-1; CDR3nt: TGCGCCAGCAGCTTGGATGGGACTAGCGGGTTTTACAATGAGCAGTTCTTC; CDR3aa: CASSLDGTSGFYNEQFF
v_gene: TRBV27; d_gene: TRBD1; abundance: .; j_gene: TRBJ2-5; CDR3nt: TGTGCCAGCAGTCCGGGACAGGGTCGCCCCCAAGAGACCCAGTACTTC; CDR3aa: CASSPGQGRPQETQYF
v_gene: TRBV6-1; d_gene: .; abundance: .; j_gene: TRBJ2-5; CDR3nt: TGTGCCAGCAGGGCAGGGCTAGAGACCCAGTACTTC; CDR3aa: CASRAGLETQYF
v_gene: TRBV4-1; d_gene: .; abundance: .; j_gene: TRBJ1-4; CDR3nt: TGCGCCAGCAGCTTTAAGGACATTGCTGCAACTAATGAAAAACTGTTTTTT; CDR3aa: CASSFKDIAATNEKLFF